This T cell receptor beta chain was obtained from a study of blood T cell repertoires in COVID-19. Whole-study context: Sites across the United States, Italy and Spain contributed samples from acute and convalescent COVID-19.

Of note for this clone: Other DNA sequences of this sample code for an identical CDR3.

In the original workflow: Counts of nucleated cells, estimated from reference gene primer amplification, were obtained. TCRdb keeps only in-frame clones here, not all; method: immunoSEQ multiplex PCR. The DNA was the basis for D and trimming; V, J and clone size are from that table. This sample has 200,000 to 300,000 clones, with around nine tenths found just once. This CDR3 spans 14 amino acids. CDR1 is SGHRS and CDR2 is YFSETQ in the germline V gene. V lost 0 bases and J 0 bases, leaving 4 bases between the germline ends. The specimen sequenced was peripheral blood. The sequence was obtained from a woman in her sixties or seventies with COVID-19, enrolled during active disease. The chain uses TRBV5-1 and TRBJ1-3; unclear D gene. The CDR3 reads CASSLGSSGNTIYF. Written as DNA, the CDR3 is TGCGCCAGCAGCTTGGGGAGCTCTGGAAACACCATATATTTT.